This TCR beta chain was recorded in a study of T cell repertoires in cytomegalovirus infection. TCRdb re-analysed the reads in MiXCR, keeping a single row per CDR3 protein. The table has just under 550,000 distinct CDR3 sequences, roughly 29% seen once. The receptor was isolated from a human donor in good health (CMV status not recorded). Some clones in this sample may be carry-over from other donors' samples. The specimen was PBMCs.

CDR3 amino acids: CASSFGWAGGNQPQHF. In DNA form, the CDR3 reads TGTGCCAGCAGTTTCGGGTGGGCCGGAGGCAATCAGCCCCAGCATTTT. The chain links TRBV12-3 or TRBV12-4 to TRBJ1-5; D not resolved. The CDR3 has 16 amino acids. The germline V and J ends were trimmed by 3 bases and 2 bases, with 14 bases remaining between them.